A single sample is the source of the 20 T cell receptor beta chains below, sequenced in a study of cytotoxic CD8 clonotypes in ibrutinib-treated CLL. Sequencing was performed with immunoSEQ multiplex PCR; in TCRdb, only in-frame clones are kept and a portion is missing. The data hold about 200,000 clones, with just under 80% observed a single time. The sequencing used PBMCs, collected after 12 months of ibrutinib treatment. The source of these receptors is a human donor with chronic lymphocytic leukemia.

CDR3 DNA: TGTGCCAGCTCACCACTTAACAGGCGGGGCACCGGGGAGCTGTTTTTT. Translating it yields CASSPLNRRGTGELFF. This chain joins TRBV18 and TRBJ2-2; perhaps TRBD2 as D (6 bases). Germline-derived CDR1 and CDR2 are KGHSH and LQKENI. There are 16 residues in the CDR3. V was cut by 1 base and J by 4 bases, with 13 bases left in between.

The V and J genes are TRBV9 and TRBJ1-5, with 7 positions matching TRBD1. The CDR3 covers 15 residues. The V segment lost 3 bases and the J segment 4 bases; nucleotides outside the gene matches: 7. Germline lookup yields CDR1 SGDLS and CDR2 YYNGEE. CDR3 protein: CASSANGQANQPQHF. In DNA, the CDR3 is TGTGCCAGCAGCGCCAACGGACAGGCTAATCAGCCCCAGCATTTT.

The rearrangement uses TRBV5-1 and TRBJ2-1; perhaps TRBD2 as D (7 bases). Trimming shortened V by 0 bases and J by 2 bases, and 12 bases separated the two germline ends. The CDR3 is 16 amino acids. Germline loops: CDR1 SGHRS, CDR2 YFSETQ. The CDR3 DNA is TGCGCCAGCAGCTTGGGAGGGGGGGTACCCTACAATGAGCAGTTCTTC. Translating gives CASSLGGGVPYNEQFF.

V usage is TRBV2 and J usage is TRBJ2-3, with TRBD2 identical over 15 bases. V shed 7 bases and J 0 bases; nucleotides not matched to a gene: 5. Germline V gene data show CDR1 as SNHLY and CDR2 as FYNNEI. CDR3 length: 17 residues. CDR3 DNA: TGTGCCAGCACCGGGACTAGCGGGGGGTACAGCACAGATACGCAGTATTTT. Amino acids: CASTGTSGGYSTDTQYF.

The V call is TRBV21-1, the J call TRBJ2-7. TRBV21-1 is classified as a pseudogene. The CDR3 extends over 14 amino acids. CDR3 DNA: TGTGCCAGCAGCAAAGGGGGGGCTCCAGCCGAGCAGTACTTC. As protein: CASSKGGAPAEQYF.

This clone was detected a few times. The rearrangement links TRBV19 to TRBJ1-2; D is ambiguous. V lost 5 bases and J 9 bases, leaving 16 bases between the germline ends. CDR1 LNHDA and CDR2 SQIVND come from the germline V gene (reference sequence). The CDR3 covers 13 residues. The DNA of the CDR3 is TGTGCCAGTAGTGACCACAAAGGTCCCAGCTACACCTTC. Its translation is CASSDHKGPSYTF.

This clone appeared a few times. The genes are TRBV11-1 and TRBJ2-7; D not resolved. The CDR3 is 12 amino acids. In germline, CDR1 is SGHAT, CDR2 FQDESV (reference sequence). Trimming cost V 5 bases and J 7 bases, with 12 bases left between them. The CDR3 nucleotides read TGTGCCAGCAGCCCCCCCACTCTAGAGCAGTACTTC. This translates into CASSPPTLEQYF.

This chain links TRBV11-2 with TRBJ1-4, with a tentative D call TRBD1 (5 bases). CDR1 and CDR2 from the germline V gene are SGHAT and FQNNGV. V lost 5 bases to trimming and J lost 4 bases, with 17 bases between them. This CDR3 is 16 amino acids long. Here the CDR3 reads CASSRMTARSNEKLFF. In DNA form, the CDR3 reads TGTGCCAGCAGCCGGATGACAGCGCGAAGTAATGAAAAACTGTTTTTT.

V is TRBV6-5 and J is TRBJ1-2; D remains unclear. With 7 bases removed from V and 4 bases from J, the gap between germline ends came to 7 bases. CDR1 is MNHEY, CDR2 SVGAGI, per germline. This CDR3 spans 11 amino acids. CDR3 sequence: CASTKGYGYTF. The CDR3 DNA reads TGTGCCAGCACCAAAGGCTATGGCTACACCTTC.

The chain links TRBV28 to TRBJ2-5, with D hard to call. Deletions cut 6 bases from V and 5 bases from J, with 10 bases between. The CDR3 extends over 12 amino acids. Germline assignment: CDR1 MDHEN and CDR2 SYDVKM. CDR3 DNA: TGTGCCAGCAGGGAAGGACGGGAGACCCAGTACTTC. The encoded protein is CASREGRETQYF.

Concerning this clone: The junction does not match germline at one end; this may be a read error. This rearrangement joins TRBV7-7 to TRBJ2-2; D may be TRBD2 (6 bases). CDR3 length: 14 amino acids. Per germline, CDR1 SSHAT and CDR2 FNYEAQ (reference sequence). DNA for the CDR3: TGTGCTAGCAGCCCTAGGGAGGAGGCCGGGGAGCTGTTTTTT. It specifies CASSPREEAGELFF.

The chain has TRBV6-5 and TRBJ1-5, with D hard to call. V lost 2 bases to trimming and J lost 0 bases, with 8 bases between them. The CDR3 is 15 residues long. Germline V gene sequence: CDR1 MNHEY, CDR2 SVGAGI. Here the CDR3 DNA reads TGTGCCAGCAGTTACACCGGTCTTAGCAATCAGCCCCAGCATTTT. Protein sequence: CASSYTGLSNQPQHF.

This sequence joins TRBV7-2 and TRBJ2-3; D call uncertain. Germline values: CDR1 SGHTA, CDR2 FQGNSA. The CDR3 is 14 residues long. Between the trimmed V and J ends, which lost 3 bases and 0 bases, there was a span of 7 bases. Here the CDR3 DNA reads TGTGCCAGCAGCTTTGGCTTAAGCACAGATACGCAGTATTTT. Protein sequence: CASSFGLSTDTQYF.

With respect to this clone: This CDR3 is also generated by other DNA sequences in the sample. The rearrangement joins TRBV9 to TRBJ2-3; D might be TRBD1 or TRBD2, each matching 5 bases. This CDR3 is built from 13 residues. CDR1 is SGDLS, CDR2 YYNGEE, per germline. V was pared by 4 bases and J by 1 base, with 7 bases between. CDR3 amino acids: CASSRGGTDTQYF. Here the CDR3 DNA reads TGTGCCAGCAGCCGAGGGGGCACAGATACGCAGTATTTT. Drawing the rest from reference TRBV9 and TRBJ2-3, the complete variable domain is DSGVTQTPKHLITATGQRVTLRCSPRSGDLSVYWYQQSLDQGLQFLIQYYNGEERAKGNILERFSAQQFPDLHSELNLSSLELGDSALYFCASSRGGTDTQYFGPGTRLTVL.

The V gene is TRBV9, the J gene TRBJ2-3, with 13 bases fitting TRBD2. This CDR3 spans 16 amino acids. J lost 2 bases, V lost 4 bases, and 4 bases had no gene match. The germline gives CDR1 SGDLS, CDR2 YYNGEE. The CDR3 spells CASSPGTSGTTDTQYF. Here the CDR3 DNA reads TGTGCCAGCAGCCCCGGGACTAGCGGGACCACAGATACGCAGTATTTT.

The gene calls are TRBV5-1 and TRBJ1-1, with D maybe TRBD1 (6 bases). The CDR3 runs to 14 residues. From germline, CDR1 is SGHRS and CDR2 YFSETQ. The germline V and J ends were trimmed by 2 bases and 2 bases, with 10 bases remaining between them. CDR3 bases: TGCGCCAGCAGCTTACCGGGGGCTAACACTGAAGCTTTCTTT. As protein: CASSLPGANTEAFF.

This clone was seen only once. The chain employs TRBV6-7 and TRBJ2-3; a weak D match, TRBD2 (6 bases). TRBV6-7 is flagged as an ORF with uncertain function. V dropped 7 bases and J dropped 10 bases, with 33 bases sitting between them. This CDR3 has 18 amino acids. The CDR3: CASTLRTTSSSPHPPQYF. In nucleotides, the CDR3 is TGTGCCAGCACCCTACGGACCACTAGCTCCAGCCCCCACCCCCCGCAGTATTTT.

Here the CDR3 DNA reads TGTGCCATCAGGGGAGGAGCGGTAGATCAGCCCCAGCATTTT. It encodes CAIRGGAVDQPQHF. The chain carries TRBV10-3 and TRBJ1-5, with D hard to call. The CDR3 runs 14 residues. CDR1 and CDR2 (germline): ENHRY, SYGVKD. V lost 6 bases, J lost 5 bases, and 14 bases lay in between.

The chain carries TRBV6-4 and TRBJ2-7, with D possibly called TRBD1 or TRBD2 (5 bases each). The CDR3 spans 14 residues. The V gene lost 10 bases and the J gene lost 1 base, with 17 bases spanning the gap. Germline V lookup: CDR1 MRHNA, CDR2 SNTAGT. This chain's CDR3 is CANPRGPSSYEQYF. The CDR3, as DNA: TGTGCCAACCCGAGGGGTCCCAGTTCCTACGAGCAGTACTTC.

The rearrangement links TRBV6-1 to TRBJ2-7; D could derive from TRBD1 or TRBD2 (5 bases each). Trimming shortened V by 3 bases and J by 6 bases, and 24 bases separated the two germline ends. The CDR3 is 17 amino acids. Per germline, CDR1 MNHNS and CDR2 SASEGT. CDR3 residues: CASSEISGKRGSIEQYF. The CDR3 DNA follows: TGTGCCAGCAGTGAGATCTCCGGGAAAAGGGGTTCCATCGAGCAGTACTTC.